The T cell receptor (beta chain) described here comes from a study of Graves' ophthalmopathy and Graves' hyperthyroidism. Hyperthyroidism patients, aged 18 to 65, were newly diagnosed, under 2 months' duration. Symptoms, serum thyroxine and TRAb, thyroid ultrasound, and orbital computed tomography formed the diagnostic basis. Amplification of the TCR beta CDR3 regions used RNA transcripts (as template). HTBI primers were employed in first-round RT-PCR, then a second-round multiplex PCR followed. TCRdb re-called the multiplex PCR reads with MiXCR, one entry per CDR3 protein. The sample contains over a million distinct CDR3 sequences, about 40% of which appear only once. Per germline, CDR1 SNHLY and CDR2 FYNNEI. The CDR3 runs 15 residues. V gave up 6 bases and J gave up 3 bases, with 17 bases separating them. Concerning this clonotype itself: Its antigen remains unidentified.

Study results and limitations: Most clonotypes expanded in thyroid above 0.001 frequency were present in blood too.

The sample comprised peripheral blood or thyroid tissue (not recorded which). The J gene is TRBJ2-5, the V gene TRBV2, with D possibly matching TRBD1 (6 bases). The origin of this receptor is an adult man with Graves' hyperthyroidism. CDR3 region: CASSQDSGTKETQYF. CDR3 DNA sequence: TGTGCCAGCAGCCAAGATTCGGGGACAAAAGAGACCCAGTACTTC.